Below are 22 T cell receptor beta chains sequenced from a single sample in a study of cytomegalovirus exposure and HLA in healthy donors. The PCR was carried out with 60 Vbeta primers and 13 Jbeta primers. Produced via immunoSEQ multiplex PCR; TCRdb's table is partial and in-frame only. The sample has over 150,000 clones; approximately 84% are singletons. The sample comprised PBMCs. The receptor set was obtained from a girl under 18 in good health and CMV-seropositive.

The genes are TRBV7-8 and TRBJ1-2, with 7 bases matching TRBD1. The CDR3 spans 16 residues. Germline loops: CDR1 SGHVS, CDR2 FQNEAQ. The V and J ends lost 5 bases and 7 bases, in that order; junction bases with no gene match: 16. CDR3 protein: CASSPRRQGGWGGYTF. DNA of the CDR3: TGTGCCAGCAGCCCCAGGCGACAGGGTGGATGGGGTGGCTACACCTTC.

This clone was seen only a few times. CDR3 nucleotides: TGTGCCAGTAGCTACTTTGGGACAGGGAACACTGAAGCTTTCTTT. Amino acid sequence: CASSYFGTGNTEAFF. The gene calls are TRBV19 and TRBJ1-1, with 8 bases matching TRBD1. V lost 6 bases and J lost 1; bases outside the gene matches: 7. CDR3 length equals 15 residues. Germline-derived CDR1 and CDR2 are LNHDA and SQIVND (reference sequence).

This chain links TRBV5-4 with TRBJ2-6; D may be TRBD1 (5 bases). CDR1 and CDR2 from the germline V gene are SGHNT and YYREEE (reference sequence). The length of the CDR3 is 16 residues. V shed 4 bases and J shed 0 bases, with 11 bases lying between them. CDR3 nucleotide sequence: TGTGCCAGCAGCATGACAGTAAGCTCTGGGGCCAACGTCCTGACTTTC. Its protein is CASSMTVSSGANVLTF.

Comment on this clone: This CDR3 is also generated by other DNA sequences in the sample. The V call is TRBV6-5, the J call TRBJ1-2, with TRBD1 matching 7 bases. The CDR3 consists of 14 residues. CDR1 and CDR2 (germline): MNHEY, SVGAGI. V dropped 7 bases and J dropped 3; count of bases not matched to a gene: 8. The CDR3 DNA reads TGTGCCAGCAAGGCACAGGGGTTCGACTATGGCTACACCTTC. This codes for CASKAQGFDYGYTF.

The genes are TRBV9 and TRBJ1-1; unclear D gene. The CDR3 runs to 13 residues. CDR1 SGDLS and CDR2 YYNGEE come from the germline V gene. V lost 4 bases to trimming and J lost 2 bases, with 9 bases between them. CDR3 sequence (DNA): TGTGCCAGCAGCCCGCGCCTAAACACTGAAGCTTTCTTT. Residues: CASSPRLNTEAFF.

V gene TRBV28 combines with J gene TRBJ1-6; D is possibly TRBD1 (6 bases). CDR1 is MDHEN, CDR2 SYDVKM, per germline. Trimming stripped 1 base from V and 0 bases from J, with 7 bases between. CDR3 length: 16 amino acids. The CDR3 DNA sequence: TGTGCCAGCAGTTTATACAGGGTCTCCTATAATTCACCCCTCCACTTT. Protein: CASSLYRVSYNSPLHF.

The chain employs TRBV6-1 and TRBJ1-2; 8 bases match TRBD1. Unmatched junction bases numbered 5, after V lost 2 bases and J lost 6 bases. Looked up from germline, CDR1 is MNHNS and CDR2 is SASEGT. The CDR3 consists of 14 residues. The CDR3 DNA follows: TGTGCCAGCAGTGAAAAGGCAGGGGGCGATGGCTACACCTTC. Protein: CASSEKAGGDGYTF.

DNA for the CDR3: TGTGCCAGCTCACCGGGGGGGAGATACAATGAGCAGTTCTTC. This encodes CASSPGGRYNEQFF. This chain connects TRBV18 to TRBJ2-1; the match to TRBD2 covers 7 bases. The CDR3 length is 14 residues. From germline, CDR1 is KGHSH and CDR2 LQKENI. V trimming: 3 bases; J trimming: 4 bases; junction bases outside the gene matches: 3. The full variable domain, rest sourced from reference TRBV18 and TRBJ2-1, is NAGVMQNPRHLVRRRGQEARLRCSPMKGHSHVYWYRQLPEEGLKFMVYLQKENIIDESGMPKERFSAEFPKEGPSILRIQQVVRGDSAAYFCASSPGGRYNEQFFGPGTRLTVL.

The rearrangement uses TRBV5-1 and TRBJ1-3; D is perhaps TRBD1 (6 bases). This CDR3 has 16 residues. V gave up 0 bases and J gave up 0 bases, with 10 bases separating them. Germline CDR1 and CDR2: SGHRS and YFSETQ. The CDR3 reads CASSLAGQSSGNTIYF. The DNA for the CDR3 is TGCGCCAGCAGCTTGGCTGGACAGAGCTCTGGAAACACCATATATTTT.

CDR3 nucleotides: TGTGCCAGCAGCCCACCACAGGAACCCTACAATGAGCAGTTCTTC. Its translation: CASSPPQEPYNEQFF. The chain links TRBV7-9 to TRBJ2-1, with D perhaps matching TRBD1 (5 bases). Deletions cut 5 bases from V and 2 bases from J, with 13 bases between. The CDR3 has 15 residues. Germline-derived CDR1 and CDR2 are SEHNR and FQNEAQ (reference sequence).

The V gene is TRBV4-1, the J gene TRBJ1-1, with 8 bases fitting TRBD1. The CDR3 contains 16 residues. With V trimmed by 3 bases and J by 0 bases, 6 bases remained unmatched. Germline V gene sequence: CDR1 MGHRA, CDR2 YSYEKL. CDR3 in amino acids: CASSQERQGMNTEAFF. CDR3 in DNA: TGCGCCAGCAGCCAGGAAAGACAGGGGATGAACACTGAAGCTTTCTTT.

CDR3 protein: CASSDRDSHLIDTQYF. CDR3 nucleotide sequence: TGTGCCAGCAGCGACCGGGACTCCCACCTCATAGATACGCAGTATTTT. V and J are TRBV6-4 and TRBJ2-3; tentatively, D is TRBD2 (6 bases). With 6 bases removed from V and 5 bases from J, the gap between germline ends came to 21 bases. The CDR3 length is 16 residues. Germline V gene sequence: CDR1 MRHNA, CDR2 SNTAGT.

The gene calls are TRBV11-2 and TRBJ1-1; D gene ambiguous. With 2 bases removed from V and 5 bases from J, the gap between germline ends came to 6 bases. The germline CDR1 and CDR2 sequences are SGHAT and FQNNGV. CDR3 length: 12 amino acids. CDR3 amino acids: CASSLRTTEAFF. CDR3 nucleotide sequence: TGTGCCAGCAGCTTAAGAACAACTGAAGCTTTCTTT.

This clone was seen once. This chain uses TRBV7-2 with TRBJ1-2; 9 bases align to TRBD1. CDR3 size: 15 residues. Germline assignment: CDR1 SGHTA and CDR2 FQGNSA. J gave up 7 bases and V 5 bases, and 11 bases lay outside the gene matches. CDR3 amino acids: CASSRTGQGRGGYTF. The CDR3 DNA sequence: TGTGCCAGCAGCCGAACAGGACAGGGGAGGGGTGGCTACACCTTC.

This chain connects TRBV5-4 to TRBJ2-7; 12 bases match TRBD2. Germline CDR1 SGHNT, CDR2 YYREEE (reference sequence). The CDR3 sequence is 16 residues long. V lost 4 bases and J lost 0; bases outside the gene matches: 5. The CDR3 DNA follows: TGTGCCAGCAGCCCTACTAGCGGGGGGTACTCCTACGAGCAGTACTTC. It specifies CASSPTSGGYSYEQYF.

This chain uses TRBV7-9 with TRBJ1-2; 9 bases fit TRBD1. The J segment lost 6 bases and the V segment lost 3 bases, leaving 17 bases of the junction unmatched. Germline-derived CDR1 and CDR2 are SEHNR and FQNEAQ (reference sequence). The CDR3 contains 18 residues. CDR3 in amino acids: CASSFLGSGTGFRDGYTF. CDR3 bases: TGTGCCAGCAGCTTTCTTGGATCGGGGACAGGGTTTAGGGATGGCTACACCTTC.

This clone appeared a single time. J is TRBJ2-1 and V is TRBV5-6, with D maybe TRBD1 (5 bases). Trimming stripped 5 bases from V and 9 bases from J, with 9 bases between. There are 11 residues in the CDR3. Germline lookup yields CDR1 SGHDT and CDR2 YYEEEE. The CDR3 here is CASSFGAEQFF. Written as DNA, the CDR3 is TGTGCCAGCAGTTTTGGGGCTGAGCAGTTCTTC.

The genes are TRBV9 and TRBJ2-1, with a possible D match to TRBD1 (6 bases). CDR1 is SGDLS and CDR2 is YYNGEE in the germline V gene. The ends were cut back, 4 bases at V and 6 bases at J, with 14 bases in the middle. The CDR3 loop spans 14 amino acids. CDR3 protein: CASSPYRAGNEQFF. The CDR3 nucleotides read TGTGCCAGCAGCCCCTACAGGGCCGGCAATGAGCAGTTCTTC.

The rearrangement uses TRBV15 and TRBJ1-2, with D unresolved. Germline lookup yields CDR1 LNHNV and CDR2 YYDKDF (reference sequence). The CDR3 is 17 amino acids. V was clipped by 4 bases and J by 5 bases, with 23 bases between them. The CDR3 sequence is CATSNPYREVGWYGYTF. For the CDR3, the DNA is TGTGCCACCAGCAACCCGTACCGGGAGGTGGGATGGTATGGCTACACCTTC.

This chain links TRBV21-1 with TRBJ2-7; the table's D call TRBD2 went unverified against the DNA. TRBV21-1 is annotated as a pseudogene. The CDR3 is 16 amino acids. As DNA, the CDR3 is TGTGCCAGCAGCAAAGCGCTCGCCACTTCAACCTACGAGCAGTACTTC. Protein product: CASSKALATSTYEQYF.

V usage is TRBV5-1 and J usage is TRBJ2-2; 9 bases are shared with TRBD1. Germline CDR1 SGHRS, CDR2 YFSETQ. The CDR3 has 16 amino acids. V was clipped by 2 bases and J by 5 bases; unmatched bases: 7. The CDR3 region has the DNA TGCGCCAGCAGCTTAAGGACAGGGGCGGGTACCGGGGAGCTGTTTTTT. Its protein is CASSLRTGAGTGELFF.

The CDR3 reads CASSHDRADTQYF. The CDR3 DNA sequence: TGTGCCAGCAGCCATGACAGGGCAGATACGCAGTATTTT. The J gene is TRBJ2-3, the V gene TRBV11-3; 7 nucleotides agree with TRBD1. The germline gives CDR1 SGHNT, CDR2 YENEEA. The CDR3 sequence is 13 residues long. V lost 5 bases and J lost 4; bases outside the gene matches: 3.